The rows below give T cell receptor beta chains drawn from one sample of a study of neoadjuvant nivolumab and ipilimumab in lung cancer. Some clones are missing from TCRdb's copy, which holds only in-frame ones; the method was immunoSEQ multiplex PCR. The data hold roughly 39,000 clones, with about 91% observed a single time. The sample here was peripheral blood, taken before neoadjuvant nivolumab, alone or with ipilimumab. The receptor source for this set is an adult with non-small cell lung cancer. The CDR3 runs from the conserved cysteine through the conserved F or W. D genes are given only for firm matches. Clone size, where shown, is once, few, many, or a class for clones that have expanded.

D gene	J gene	clone size	V gene	CDR3 protein	CDR3 DNA
TRBD1	TRBJ1-1	-	TRBV19	CASSFHRGRGTEAFF	TGTGCCAGTAGTTTCCACAGGGGGCGAGGAACTGAAGCTTTCTTT
-	TRBJ1-1	-	TRBV6-1	CASSDWGGTFEAFF	TGTGCCAGCAGTGACTGGGGCGGCACTTTTGAAGCTTTCTTT
TRBD2	TRBJ2-1	once	TRBV7-2	CASNFGTSRNEQFF	TGTGCCAGCAACTTTGGGACTAGCCGAAATGAGCAGTTCTTC
TRBD1	TRBJ2-6	-	TRBV15	CATSGDRGSGANVLTF	TGTGCCACCAGCGGGGACAGGGGTTCTGGGGCCAACGTCCTGACTTTC
-	TRBJ2-7	-	TRBV30	CAWSLPPGPLMNF	TGTGCCTGGAGTCTACCGCCGGGCCCCCTAATGAACTTC
TRBD2	TRBJ2-1	-	TRBV29-1	CSVVGGGYNEQFF	TGCAGCGTTGTTGGCGGGGGATACAATGAGCAGTTCTTC
-	TRBJ1-5	-	TRBV28	CASSFGEQVNQPQHF	TGTGCCAGCAGTTTTGGGGAACAGGTCAATCAGCCCCAGCATTTT
TRBD1	TRBJ2-7	medium-sized	TRBV28	CASSIQRTGPSYEQYF	TGTGCCAGCAGTATCCAACGGACAGGGCCCTCCTACGAGCAGTACTTC
-	TRBJ2-6	-	TRBV4-2	CASSQDSGMSSGANVLTF	TGTGCCAGCAGCCAAGATTCCGGGATGAGCTCTGGGGCCAACGTCCTGACTTTC
-	TRBJ1-5	-	TRBV6-6	CASREELINQPQHF	TGTGCCAGCAGGGAGGAATTAATTAATCAGCCCCAGCATTTT
-	TRBJ2-7	-	TRBV28	CASSPRWRIYEQYF	TGTGCCAGCAGTCCAAGATGGAGGATCTACGAGCAGTACTTC
-	TRBJ2-1	-	TRBV7-3	CASSLMAGFLNEQFF	TGTGCCAGCAGCTTAATGGCGGGATTTCTCAATGAGCAGTTCTTC
-	TRBJ2-5	-	TRBV7-9	CASSQIAVQRRIETQYF	TGTGCCAGCAGCCAGATAGCGGTCCAGAGACGGATAGAGACCCAGTACTTC
-	TRBJ1-1	once	TRBV18	CASSPLAGVGTEAFF	TGTGCCAGCTCACCCTTGGCAGGGGTGGGGACTGAAGCTTTCTTT
TRBD2	TRBJ2-7	-	TRBV2	CASSEGGGRYEQYF	TGTGCCAGCAGTGAGGGGGGCGGGAGGTACGAGCAGTACTTC
-	TRBJ2-1	-	TRBV21-1	CASSEGGGQFF	TGTGCCAGCAGCGAGGGGGGAGGCCAGTTCTTC
-	TRBJ2-3	-	TRBV7-3	CASSLMVTSTDTQYF	TGTGCCAGCAGCTTAATGGTGACTAGCACAGATACGCAGTATTTT
TRBD1	TRBJ1-2	-	TRBV28	CASSPRWDSYGYTF	TGTGCCAGCAGCCCTAGGTGGGACAGCTATGGCTACACCTTC
TRBD2	TRBJ2-7	-	TRBV5-4	CASSLGTSGSGYEQYF	TGTGCCAGCAGCCTTGGGACTAGCGGGAGTGGGTACGAGCAGTACTTC
-	TRBJ1-2	-	TRBV4-1	CASSHGLREGYGYTF	TGCGCCAGCAGCCACGGACTCAGGGAGGGATATGGCTACACCTTC
TRBD2	TRBJ2-7	-	TRBV27	CASRLAGGPSEQYF	TGTGCCAGCAGGCTAGCGGGAGGGCCCAGCGAGCAGTACTTC
TRBD1	TRBJ2-5	once	TRBV5-1	CASSLGALVTGMETQYF	TGCGCCAGCAGCTTGGGGGCCCTCGTGACAGGGATGGAGACCCAGTACTTC
-	TRBJ2-4	-	TRBV4-2	CASSQDRTYNIQYF	TGTGCCAGCAGCCAAGATAGAACATACAACATTCAGTACTTC
-	TRBJ1-5	-	TRBV6-6	CASSQQGLYQPQHF	TGTGCCAGCAGTCAACAGGGATTGTATCAGCCCCAGCATTTT
-	TRBJ1-1	-	TRBV21-1	CASKGEGQMNTEAFF	TGTGCCAGCAAAGGGGAGGGACAGATGAACACTGAAGCTTTCTTT
TRBD2	TRBJ2-5	few	TRBV10-1	CASSEGGRPQETQYF	TGCGCCAGCAGTGAAGGCGGGAGGCCCCAAGAGACCCAGTACTTC
-	TRBJ1-1	few	TRBV4-2	CASSQGVGYTEAFF	TGTGCCAGCAGCCAAGGAGTGGGGTACACTGAAGCTTTCTTT
-	TRBJ1-3	-	TRBV5-6	CASSLIGGSGNTIYF	TGTGCCAGCAGCTTAATCGGGGGCTCTGGAAACACCATATATTTT
-	TRBJ2-3	-	TRBV28	CASSGGSTDTQYF	TGTGCCAGCAGCGGGGGAAGCACAGATACGCAGTATTTT
-	TRBJ2-7	-	TRBV14	CASSQHGKGDLEQYF	TGTGCCAGCAGCCAACATGGGAAAGGAGACCTCGAGCAGTACTTC
TRBD2	TRBJ2-3	-	TRBV11-2	CASSKTSGFGSDTQYF	TGTGCCAGCAGCAAGACTAGCGGGTTCGGGTCAGATACGCAGTATTTT
-	TRBJ2-1	-	TRBV4-1	CASGQIGEQFF	TGCGCCAGCGGCCAAATTGGGGAGCAGTTCTTC
TRBD1	TRBJ2-2	-	TRBV5-1	CASSFYWGTGNTGELFF	TGCGCCAGCAGCTTTTATTGGGGGACAGGTAACACCGGGGAGCTGTTTTTT
-	TRBJ2-5	-	TRBV5-1	CASRLGAGAQVLETQYF	TGCGCCAGCAGATTAGGCGCAGGGGCACAAGTTCTGGAGACCCAGTACTTC
-	TRBJ2-7	-	TRBV7-3	CASSLTGTNEQYF	TGTGCCAGCAGCTTAACAGGGACGAACGAGCAGTACTTC